A selection of T cell receptor beta chains follows, all from one sample in a study of blood T cell repertoires in COVID-19. Libraries were prepared by immunoSEQ multiplex PCR; TCRdb keeps only in-frame clonotypes and omits some of them. The data contain some 150,000 clones, around nine tenths of them singletons. The specimen sequenced was peripheral blood. The receptor set was obtained from a man in his 60s with active or convalescent COVID-19. Both conserved end residues are part of each CDR3. A D gene is named only where the DNA matches it firmly. Expanded clones get a size class; other rows say once, few or many, or leave the size out.

D,V,size,J,DNA,CDR3
TRBD2,TRBV5-1,NA,TRBJ2-2,TGCGCCAGCAGCCTCCGGACTAGCGCGAACACCGGGGAGCTGTTTTTT,CASSLRTSANTGELFF
NA,TRBV4-3,once,TRBJ2-5,TGCGCCAGCAGCCAATCAGGCACGTTCCAAGAGACCCAGTACTTC,CASSQSGTFQETQYF
NA,TRBV15,NA,TRBJ1-5,TGTGCCACCAGCAGAGATAACGGGGTGAATCAGCCCCAGCATTTT,CATSRDNGVNQPQHF
NA,TRBV5-1,NA,TRBJ2-4,TGCGCCAGCAGCTTGGGCGGGTGGGGAAACATTCAGTACTTC,CASSLGGWGNIQYF
TRBD1,TRBV7-9,NA,TRBJ1-2,TGTGCCAGCAGCTTAGCGAGAGACAGGGGGCTAGAGTATGGCTACACCTTC,CASSLARDRGLEYGYTF
NA,TRBV28,NA,TRBJ2-7,TGTGCCAGCAGTTTGGGCACCCCGACCTACGAGCAGTACTTC,CASSLGTPTYEQYF
NA,TRBV5-6,NA,TRBJ2-4,TGTGCCAGCAGCCCCCAGGGGGCCAAAAACATTCAGTACTTC,CASSPQGAKNIQYF
TRBD1,TRBV7-2,NA,TRBJ2-7,TGTGCCAGCAGCTATTCGACAGGGCCAACCTACGAGCAGTACTTC,CASSYSTGPTYEQYF
NA,TRBV6-5,NA,TRBJ1-5,TGTGCCAGCAGTAAACGAGGGGGGGTCGGTCAGCCCCAGCATTTT,CASSKRGGVGQPQHF
TRBD2,TRBV27,NA,TRBJ2-7,TGTGCCAGCAGTGTCCAGCGGGGACCCTACGAGCAGTACTTC,CASSVQRGPYEQYF
TRBD2,TRBV7-2,NA,TRBJ2-5,TGTGCCAGCAGCCTACCTATCCCCGGACTAGGAGAGACCCAGTACTTC,CASSLPIPGLGETQYF
NA,TRBV11-2,NA,TRBJ1-6,TGTGCCAGCAGCTTGTCGGGGTATTCACCCCTCCACTTT,CASSLSGYSPLHF
TRBD1,TRBV19,NA,TRBJ1-1,TGTGCCAGTAGTATCACAGGGGACACTGAAGCTTTCTTT,CASSITGDTEAFF
NA,TRBV7-2,NA,TRBJ1-6,TGTGCCAGCAGTCAGGCCGGGACTCCCGGGGGGTCACCCCTCCACTTT,CASSQAGTPGGSPLHF
NA,TRBV7-8,NA,TRBJ2-7,TGTGCCAGCAGCTTAGTCGTGGGGCACTCCACCTACGAGCAGTACTTC,CASSLVVGHSTYEQYF
TRBD2,TRBV29-1,NA,TRBJ2-3,TGCAGCGTCAAGGGACTAGCGGGAGTGGGGGCGGGCACAGATACGCAGTATTTT,CSVKGLAGVGAGTDTQYF